Listed below are T cell receptor beta chains from one sample, sequenced in a study of CD8 T cells in ankylosing spondylitis. TCRdb re-called the 5' RACE reads with MiXCR, one entry per CDR3 protein. The profile shows 150,000 or so distinct CDR3 sequences, under 35% of them singletons. Sequenced material: synovial fluid, either unsorted or a sorted T cell fraction (not recorded which). The receptors originated from a male donor with ankylosing spondylitis. Both conserved end residues are part of each CDR3. The D gene is left open where the match is weak. Not all rows give a size; the values are once, few, many and, for expanded clones, a class.

v_gene	d_gene	j_gene	abundance	CDR3nt	CDR3aa
TRBV20-1	TRBD1	TRBJ1-2	NA	TGCAGCGGTACCGGGACAGGGGTTTATGGCTACACCTTC	CSGTGTGVYGYTF
TRBV12-3/TRBV12-4	NA	TRBJ1-6	NA	TGTGCCAGCACCCCCGAAGGGGGTCGGACACCCCTCCACTTT	CASTPEGGRTPLHF
TRBV28	TRBD1	TRBJ1-3	NA	TGTGCCAGCAGTCTTCGACAGGGCACCTCTGGAAACACCATATATTTT	CASSLRQGTSGNTIYF
TRBV20-1	NA	TRBJ1-5	NA	TGCAGTGCAACACAGGGTGCTCAGGAGCCCCAGCATTTT	CSATQGAQEPQHF
TRBV7-9	TRBD1	TRBJ1-2	NA	TGTGCCAGCAGCCACACGCGACAGGGGTATCTTGGCTACACCTTC	CASSHTRQGYLGYTF
TRBV5-1	TRBD1	TRBJ2-7	NA	TGCGCCAGCAGCTTTGGCCGGGACAGCGAGCAGTACTTC	CASSFGRDSEQYF
TRBV2	TRBD2	TRBJ2-5	few	TGTGCCAGCAGTGAAGCGAAGCGGGAGGGCCTGGAGACCCAGTACTTC	CASSEAKREGLETQYF
TRBV20-1	NA	TRBJ1-3	NA	TGCAGTGCTAGAGATCTTACCAGGGCTTCTGGAAACACCATATATTTT	CSARDLTRASGNTIYF
TRBV27	TRBD2	TRBJ2-7	few	TGTGCCAGCAGTTTATTAAGCGGGGGTACCTACGAGCAGTACTTC	CASSLLSGGTYEQYF
TRBV19	NA	TRBJ2-5	NA	TGTGCCAGTAGCGAGTCAGGGGTTGTCCGCGAGACCCAGTACTTC	CASSESGVVRETQYF
TRBV5-1	TRBD1	TRBJ2-1	few	TGCGCCAGCAGGGGGGGGACAGGGAGCCCCTCGCTGGTCTTC	CASRGGTGSPSLVF
TRBV20-1	TRBD2	TRBJ2-7	NA	TGCAGTGCTAGAGGACTAGCGGGCCCCTACGAGCAGTACTTC	CSARGLAGPYEQYF
TRBV12-3/TRBV12-4	TRBD1	TRBJ2-5	many	TGTGCCAGCAGCCTAATGGGACAGGGCCAAGAGACCCAGTACTTC	CASSLMGQGQETQYF
TRBV27	NA	TRBJ2-1	many	TGTGCCAGCAGTTTGTTCCCGGGAGCTAGTAATGAGCAGTTCTTC	CASSLFPGASNEQFF
TRBV7-3	NA	TRBJ1-4	NA	TGTGCCAGCAGCCCATTTGACCTGACAGGAACTGGGAAAAATGAAAAACTGTTTTTT	CASSPFDLTGTGKNEKLFF
TRBV5-6	TRBD2	TRBJ2-1	few	TGTGCCAGCAGAATACTAGCGGTCTACAATGAGCAGTTCTTC	CASRILAVYNEQFF